These 30 T cell receptor beta chains were all obtained from the same sample, sequenced in a study of T-cell reconstitution after alpha-beta-depleted transplantation in children (dated by TCRdb to about 2016). The library came from PCR. Data came from an Illumina HiSeq 2500. Molecular barcoding was employed in the preparation of TCR libraries, with unique molecular identifiers being used to normalize TCRbeta repertoire quantification. The public reads were quality trimmed at Q25 with fastp and then assembled into clones with MiXCR by TCRdb, keeping productive beta chains. Rows merge per CDR3 protein into single entries with the most common DNA and genes. The sample includes about 72,000 distinct CDR3 sequences, with around 7.9% observed a single time. The ten most abundant clones make up less than 3% of the sample. The sample in question was PBMCs from the stem cell graft donor, obtained from the stem cell graft. These receptors came from a human donor who donated a stem cell graft to a child with acute lymphoblastic leukemia.

This clonotype was picked up a small number of times. The chain carries TRBV5-1 and TRBJ2-1; D is uncertain. V was trimmed by 5 bases and J by 1 base, leaving 10 bases between them. The CDR3 totals 14 residues. The germline gives CDR1 SGHRS, CDR2 YFSETQ. The CDR3 DNA sequence: TGCGCCAGCAGACCATCTCCTTCCTACAATGAGCAGTTCTTC. Amino acid sequence: CASRPSPSYNEQFF.

In this sample, this clonotype turned up a few times. The J gene is TRBJ2-7, the V gene TRBV5-1; D perhaps matches TRBD1 (5 bases). Trimming stripped 3 bases from V and 1 base from J, with 8 bases between. The CDR3 extends over 13 amino acids. Germline V gene data show CDR1 as SGHRS and CDR2 as YFSETQ. DNA of the CDR3: TGCGCCAGCAGCTCCCCAGGGTCCTACGAGCAGTACTTC. It translates to CASSSPGSYEQYF.

This clonotype was observed at least ten times. The chain carries TRBV7-9 and TRBJ1-2; 7 nucleotides line up with TRBD1. After removal of 2 bases from V and 3 bases from J, the junction contained 6 bases not matched to a gene. The CDR3 has 15 amino acids. Per the germline V gene, CDR1 is SEHNR and CDR2 is FQNEAQ (reference sequence). The CDR3 nucleotides read TGTGCCAGCAGCTTACTGGGCAGGGGGGACTATGGCTACACCTTC. This translates into CASSLLGRGDYGYTF. Full variable domain (outside the CDR3, taken from reference TRBV7-9 and TRBJ1-2): DTGVSQNPRHKITKRGQNVTFRCDPISEHNRLYWYRQTLGQGPEFLTYFQNEAQLEKSRLLSDRFSAERPKGSFSTLEIQRTEQGDSAMYLCASSLLGRGDYGYTFGSGTRLTVV.

This clonotype was found many times. V gene TRBV7-2 combines with J gene TRBJ2-5, with D tentatively TRBD2 (5 bases). Trimming left V 0 bases short and J 2 bases short, with 10 bases between. Germline CDR1 is SGHTA and CDR2 is FQGNSA. This CDR3 comprises 15 residues. Here the CDR3 reads CASSLALRLQETQYF. The CDR3 DNA is TGTGCCAGCAGCTTAGCGCTCCGACTACAAGAGACCCAGTACTTC.

This clonotype was detected many times. The V call is TRBV19, the J call TRBJ1-5; D may be TRBD1 (6 bases). The length of the CDR3 is 15 residues. V was shortened by 3 bases and J by 6 bases, with 15 bases between the two germline ends. Germline CDR1 and CDR2: LNHDA and SQIVND (reference sequence). This CDR3 is CASSMVQGLRQPQHF. The DNA of the CDR3 is TGTGCCAGTAGTATGGTGCAGGGGCTACGTCAGCCCCAGCATTTT.

This clonotype was counted at least ten times. V gene TRBV29-1 combines with J gene TRBJ2-2; 7 nucleotides align to TRBD1. V shed 4 bases, J shed 4 bases, and the junction held 9 bases outside the gene matches. Germline CDR1 SQVTM, CDR2 ANQGSEA. CDR3 length: 15 residues. In DNA form, the CDR3 reads TGCAGCGTTGCGGGCAGGGGGAAGGCCACCGGGGAGCTGTTTTTT. As protein: CSVAGRGKATGELFF.

This clonotype was observed many times. This chain connects TRBV25-1 to TRBJ2-5, with D perhaps TRBD2 (6 bases). CDR3 length: 14 amino acids. Trimming pared 5 bases from V and 1 base from J, leaving 11 bases between. The germline V gene has CDR1 MGHDK and CDR2 SYGVNS. For the CDR3, the DNA is TGTGCCAGCAGTATCCCGGGACTCCAAGAGACCCAGTACTTC. Translated: CASSIPGLQETQYF.

This clonotype was found many times. The rearrangement joins TRBV12-3 or TRBV12-4 to TRBJ1-5; D is undetermined. V was trimmed by 8 bases and J by 4 bases, leaving 9 bases between them. This CDR3 is built from 12 residues. CDR3 sequence: CASGRINQPQHF. The CDR3 coding sequence is TGTGCCAGCGGGCGGATAAATCAGCCCCAGCATTTT.

This clonotype was found many times. The chain links TRBV5-5 to TRBJ2-4; no reliable D call. CDR3 size: 16 residues. Germline CDR1 and CDR2: SGHKS and YYEKEE (reference sequence). V was pared by 0 bases and J by 0 bases, with 10 bases between. CDR3 bases: TGTGCCAGCAGCTTGGAGGCCAGCCTAGCCAAAAACATTCAGTACTTC. It translates to CASSLEASLAKNIQYF. The whole variable domain, remainder taken from reference TRBV5-5 and TRBJ2-4, is DAGVTQSPTHLIKTRGQQVTLRCSPISGHKSVSWYQQVLGQGPQFIFQYYEKEERGRGNFPDRFSARQFPNYSSELNVNALLLGDSALYLCASSLEASLAKNIQYFGAGTRLSVL.

This clonotype was observed at least ten times. The chain employs TRBV18 and TRBJ2-1; the D is unclear. Germline CDR1 and CDR2: KGHSH and LQKENI. There are 14 residues in the CDR3. Trimming took off 7 bases at V and 2 bases at J, with 12 bases between the two ends. The CDR3 is CASLVEKAYNEQFF. In DNA, the CDR3 is TGTGCCAGCTTAGTAGAGAAGGCCTACAATGAGCAGTTCTTC.

To note about this clonotype: Germline and junction disagree at one end, which may indicate a read error. This chain joins TRBV7-8 and TRBJ1-2; TRBD1 matches 7 bases. This CDR3 has 15 residues. CDR1 and CDR2 (germline): SGHVS, FQNEAQ. The CDR3 spells CASSLGTANNYGYTF. The CDR3 bases are TGTGCCAGCAGTTTAGGGACAGCGAATAACTATGGCTACACCTTC. The full variable domain, rest sourced from reference TRBV7-8 and TRBJ1-2, is GAGVSQSPRYKVAKRGQDVALRCDPISGHVSLFWYQQALGQGPEFLTYFQNEAQLDKSGLPSDRFFAERPEGSVSTLKIQRTQQEDSAVYLCASSLGTANNYGYTFGSGTRLTVV.

This clonotype was counted many times. The V call is TRBV3-1, the J call TRBJ1-6, with 7 bases aligning to TRBD1. This CDR3 is 14 amino acids long. CDR1 is LGHDT and CDR2 is YNNKEL in the germline V gene (reference sequence). Germline trimming cut 4 bases from V and 5 bases from J; bases unmatched to any gene: 2. CDR3 bases: TGTGCCAGCAGCCTAGGGACAGATAATTCACCCCTCCACTTT. Translating gives CASSLGTDNSPLHF.

This clonotype appeared many times. The rearrangement uses TRBV11-1 and TRBJ2-1; 8 positions agree with TRBD2. Germline V gene sequence: CDR1 SGHAT, CDR2 FQDESV (reference sequence). V was pared by 5 bases and J by 4 bases, with 16 bases of the junction left unmatched. This CDR3 comprises 18 residues. The CDR3 DNA follows: TGTGCCAGCAGCCCGCGGGAGGCCCTTTCATCCAGTTACAATGAGCAGTTCTTC. The encoded protein is CASSPREALSSSYNEQFF.

V is TRBV7-9 and J is TRBJ1-2; D gene uncertain. The germline V and J ends were trimmed by 5 bases and 4 bases, with 11 bases remaining between them. The CDR3 totals 13 residues. Germline CDR1 and CDR2: SEHNR and FQNEAQ (reference sequence). The CDR3: CASSPDLLYGYTF. The CDR3 DNA follows: TGTGCCAGCAGCCCTGACCTTCTCTATGGCTACACCTTC.

This clonotype was observed many times. The chain has TRBV10-3 and TRBJ2-1; 9 bases map to TRBD1. The CDR3 extends over 14 amino acids. Trimming cost V 4 bases and J 9 bases; bases outside gene matches: 7. The germline CDR1 and CDR2 sequences are ENHRY and SYGVKD. Here the CDR3 reads CAISGWDRDGEQFF. The DNA of the CDR3 is TGTGCCATCAGTGGGTGGGACAGGGACGGTGAGCAGTTCTTC.

The sample holds many counts of this clonotype. V and J are TRBV18 and TRBJ2-7; 8 bases are a match to TRBD1. The CDR3 has 14 amino acids. Losses at the gene ends were 4 bases for V and 6 bases for J; bases not matched to a gene: 8. CDR1 is KGHSH and CDR2 is LQKENI in the germline V gene. The DNA of the CDR3 is TGTGCCAGCTCACGGACCGACAGGGGAATCGAGCAGTACTTC. Protein product: CASSRTDRGIEQYF.

Ten or more counts support this clonotype. A read error may account for a junction end that differs from germline. The chain links TRBV4-3 to TRBJ2-5; 7 bases map to TRBD2. This CDR3 spans 16 amino acids. The germline V gene has CDR1 LGHNA and CDR2 YSLEER. CDR3: CASIQGSAGVKETQYF. CDR3 bases: TGCGCCAGCATCCAAGGCTCGGCGGGGGTAAAAGAGACCCAGTACTTC.

This clonotype has ten or more counts. This chain links TRBV28 with TRBJ2-5; 8 nucleotides line up with TRBD1. CDR1 is MDHEN and CDR2 is SYDVKM in the germline V gene. J gave up 5 bases and V 5 bases, and 1 base lay outside the gene matches. This CDR3 is built from 12 residues. CDR3 loop: CASSQGAETQYF. For the CDR3, the DNA is TGTGCCAGCAGTCAGGGGGCGGAGACCCAGTACTTC.

This chain uses TRBV21-1 with TRBJ1-5; whether TRBD1, the table's D call, matches the DNA was not checked. TRBV21-1 is a pseudogene locus. CDR3 length equals 15 residues. CDR3 protein: CASRSTGKAGQPQHF. The CDR3 DNA reads TGTGCCAGCAGGTCGACAGGGAAGGCGGGACAGCCCCAGCATTTT.

This clonotype was recorded at least ten times. The missing conserved phenylalanine or tryptophan at the end of this CDR3 makes a read error likely. The chain couples TRBV3-1 to TRBJ2-7; 7 bases are shared with TRBD1. This CDR3 has 14 amino acids. Germline trimming cut 2 bases from V and 3 bases from J; bases unmatched to any gene: 4. Germline V lookup: CDR1 LGHDT, CDR2 YNNKEL (reference sequence). CDR3 protein: CASSQNSGGYEQYS. DNA for the CDR3: TGTGCCAGCAGCCAAAATTCAGGGGGCTACGAGCAGTACTCC.

The CDR3 protein is CASSLQQYEQYF. The DNA for the CDR3 is TGTGCCAGCAGCTTACAACAGTACGAGCAGTACTTC. The V and J genes are TRBV13 and TRBJ2-7; no reliable D call. Trimming pared 2 bases from V and 4 bases from J, leaving 6 bases between. This CDR3 is built from 12 residues. Germline V lookup: CDR1 PRHDT, CDR2 FYEKMQ (reference sequence).

This clonotype was found many times. One end of the junction is discordant with germline, which a read error may explain. The chain uses TRBV2 and TRBJ2-2; tentative D call: TRBD1 (6 bases). Germline V gene lookup returns CDR1 SNHLY and CDR2 FYNNEI. The CDR3 covers 17 residues. The DNA of the CDR3 is TGTGCCAGCAGTCTCGAGGACAGAACTGCGAACACCTGGGAGCTGTTTTTT. It is translated as CASSLEDRTANTWELFF.

This clonotype was found once. The chain links TRBV6-1 to TRBJ2-3; TRBD2 might be the D (5 bases). V lost 0 bases and J lost 11, with 15 bases in between. This CDR3 has 14 amino acids. The germline V gene has CDR1 MNHNS and CDR2 SASEGT. The CDR3 region has the DNA TGTGCCAGCAGTGAAGCCGGGCCGGGAAGTGGGCAGTATTTT. Encoded protein: CASSEAGPGSGQYF.

This clonotype has a count of ten or more. The CDR3 sequence is CATFSRVNYGYTF. The CDR3 DNA sequence: TGCGCCACCTTCTCCAGGGTAAACTATGGCTACACCTTC. The chain uses TRBV4-1 and TRBJ1-2, with D possibly being TRBD1 (5 bases). This CDR3 comprises 13 residues. The V gene's germline CDR1 is MGHRA and CDR2 YSYEKL. V lost 10 bases to trimming and J lost 2 bases, with 14 bases between them.

This clonotype was counted at least ten times. CDR3 DNA: TGTGCCAGCAGCCCGACAGGGGCCAAAAACATTCAGTACTTC. Protein sequence: CASSPTGAKNIQYF. V gene TRBV12-3 or TRBV12-4 combines with J gene TRBJ2-4; TRBD1 agrees at 7 bases. This CDR3 spans 14 amino acids. The junction had 3 bases not matched to a gene; V was cut back by 6 bases and J by 1 base.

The chain is built from TRBV6-1 and TRBJ1-5; maybe TRBD1 (6 bases). CDR1 and CDR2 from the germline V gene are MNHNS and SASEGT. The ends were cut back, 2 bases at V and 7 bases at J, with 12 bases in the middle. CDR3 length: 14 residues. The CDR3 bases are TGTGCCAGCAGTGAATGGGGGGGGCCCCAGCCCCAGCATTTT. Translation: CASSEWGGPQPQHF.

This clonotype has ten or more counts. The rearrangement links TRBV20-1 to TRBJ1-3; D unresolved. Trimming removed 6 bases at V and 0 bases at J, with 18 bases between. This CDR3 has 16 amino acids. Germline values: CDR1 DFQATT, CDR2 SNEGSKA (reference sequence). CDR3 amino acids: CSAQSVGPGSGNTIYF. DNA of the CDR3: TGCAGTGCCCAGAGCGTAGGACCAGGCTCTGGAAACACCATATATTTT.

This clonotype showed up many times. This chain uses TRBV7-9 with TRBJ2-1; TRBD2 aligns across 10 bases. Germline CDR1 and CDR2: SEHNR and FQNEAQ (reference sequence). V shed 5 bases and J 6 bases; nucleotides not matched to a gene: 16. The CDR3 totals 18 residues. The CDR3: CASSPSVIGTSVPNEQFF. Written as DNA, the CDR3 is TGTGCCAGCAGCCCATCCGTAATCGGGACTAGCGTTCCCAATGAGCAGTTCTTC.

This clonotype was detected ten times or more. The chain joins TRBV6-5 to TRBJ1-3; tentative D call: TRBD1 (6 bases). Trimming shortened V by 6 bases and J by 2 bases, and 8 bases separated the two germline ends. The CDR3 covers 13 residues. Germline-derived CDR1 and CDR2 are MNHEY and SVGAGI. The CDR3 DNA reads TGTGCCAGCAGACAGGGCCCTGGAAACACCATATATTTT. It is translated as CASRQGPGNTIYF.

Of note for this clonotype: At one of its ends the junction is not consistent with the germline gene, which may arise from a read error. The chain recombines TRBV5-6 with TRBJ1-2; 9 bases line up with TRBD1. This CDR3 is built from 15 residues. Per the germline V gene, CDR1 is SGHDT and CDR2 is YYEEEE. This CDR3 reads CASSLDRGFAGGYTF. Written as DNA, the CDR3 is TGTGCCAGCAGTTTGGACAGGGGATTTGCGGGCGGCTACACCTTC. The variable domain in full, with the rest retrieved from reference TRBV5-6 and TRBJ1-2, is DAGVTQSPTHLIKTRGQQVTLRCSPKSGHDTVSWYQQALGQGPQFIFQYYEEEERQRGNFPDRFSGHQFPNYSSELNVNALLLGDSALYLCASSLDRGFAGGYTFGSGTRLTVV.